The text below deals with one T cell receptor beta chain. What it recognizes is unknown. This sample is part of a study of beta chain features in type 1 diabetes. Findings and limits, study-wide: Possible PCR preference for shorter templates applied equally to patients and controls.

The whole isolated RNA underwent reverse transcription, so sequencing captured expressed TCRB transcripts. The data were produced by immunoSEQ multiplex PCR, yet TCRdb's version contains in-frame clones alone and is incomplete. The sample has about 450,000 clones, about 10% seen once. Germline V gene sequence: CDR1 SNHLY, CDR2 FYNNEI. J gave up 3 bases and V 5 bases, and 4 bases lay outside the gene matches. CDR3 size: 14 residues. The genes are TRBV2 and TRBJ2-1, with TRBD2 matching over 7 bases. The clonotype was recovered from a young woman in good health. Sequencing used naive CD4+ T cells from blood. The CDR3 sequence is CASSPGGYYNEQFF. In DNA, the CDR3 is TGTGCCAGCAGTCCGGGGGGTTACTACAATGAGCAGTTCTTC.